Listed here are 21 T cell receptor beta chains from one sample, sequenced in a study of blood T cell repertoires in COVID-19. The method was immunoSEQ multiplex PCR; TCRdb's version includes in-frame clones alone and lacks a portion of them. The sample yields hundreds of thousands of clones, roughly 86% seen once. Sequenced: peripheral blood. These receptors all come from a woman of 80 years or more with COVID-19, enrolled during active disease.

CDR3 sequence: CASSPSPGNGYGYTF. As DNA, the CDR3 is TGTGCCAGCTCACCCTCCCCAGGGAATGGGTATGGCTACACCTTC. The chain joins TRBV18 to TRBJ1-2; a weak D match, TRBD1 (5 bases). CDR3 length: 15 amino acids. Trimming removed 3 bases at V and 5 bases at J, with 16 bases between. Germline V gene sequence: CDR1 KGHSH, CDR2 LQKENI.

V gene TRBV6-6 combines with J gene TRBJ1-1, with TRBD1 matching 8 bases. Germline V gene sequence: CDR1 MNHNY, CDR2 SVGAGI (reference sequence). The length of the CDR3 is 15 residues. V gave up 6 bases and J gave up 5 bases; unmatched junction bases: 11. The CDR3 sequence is CASSPLRTGLTEAFF. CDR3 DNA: TGTGCCAGCAGCCCTTTACGGACAGGGTTAACTGAAGCTTTCTTT.

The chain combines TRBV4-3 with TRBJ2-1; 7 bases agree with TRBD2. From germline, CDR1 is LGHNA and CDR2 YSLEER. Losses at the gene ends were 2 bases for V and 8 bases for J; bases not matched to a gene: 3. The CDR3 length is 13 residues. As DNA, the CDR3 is TGCGCCAGCAGCCAACTTCGGGAGGATGAGCAGTTCTTC. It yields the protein CASSQLREDEQFF.

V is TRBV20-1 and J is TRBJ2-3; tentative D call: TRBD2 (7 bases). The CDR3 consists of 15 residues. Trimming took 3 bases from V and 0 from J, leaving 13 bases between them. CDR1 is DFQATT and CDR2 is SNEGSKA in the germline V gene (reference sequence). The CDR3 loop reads CSASGGGPSTDTQYF. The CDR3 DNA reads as TGCAGTGCTAGTGGGGGGGGGCCGAGCACAGATACGCAGTATTTT.

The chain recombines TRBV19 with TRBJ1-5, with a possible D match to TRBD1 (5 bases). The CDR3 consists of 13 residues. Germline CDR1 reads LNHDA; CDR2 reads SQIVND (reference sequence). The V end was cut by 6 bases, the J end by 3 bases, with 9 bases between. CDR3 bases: TGTGCCAGTAGGACAGTTATCAATCAGCCCCAGCATTTT. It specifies CASRTVINQPQHF.

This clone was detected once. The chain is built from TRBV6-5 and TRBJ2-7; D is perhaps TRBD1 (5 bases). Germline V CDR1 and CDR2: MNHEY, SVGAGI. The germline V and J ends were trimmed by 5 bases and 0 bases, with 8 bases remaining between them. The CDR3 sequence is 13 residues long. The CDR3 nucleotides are TGTGCCAGCAGTCAGGGTTTCTCCTACGAGCAGTACGTC. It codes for CASSQGFSYEQYV.

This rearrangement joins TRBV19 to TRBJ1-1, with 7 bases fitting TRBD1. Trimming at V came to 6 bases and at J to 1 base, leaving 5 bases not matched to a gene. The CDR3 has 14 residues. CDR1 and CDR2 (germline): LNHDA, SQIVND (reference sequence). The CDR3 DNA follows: TGTGCCAGTAGGGGGACAGACACGAACACTGAAGCTTTCTTT. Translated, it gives CASRGTDTNTEAFF. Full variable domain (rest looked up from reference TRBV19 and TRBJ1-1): DGGITQSPKYLFRKEGQNVTLSCEQNLNHDAMYWYRQDPGQGLRLIYYSQIVNDFQKGDIAEGYSVSREKKESFPLTVTSAQKNPTAFYLCASRGTDTNTEAFFGQGTRLTVV.

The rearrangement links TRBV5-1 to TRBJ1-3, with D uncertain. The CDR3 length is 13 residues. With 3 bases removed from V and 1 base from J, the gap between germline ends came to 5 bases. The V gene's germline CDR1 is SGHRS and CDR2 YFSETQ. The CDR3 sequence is CASSSGSGNTIYF. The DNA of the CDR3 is TGCGCCAGCAGCTCGGGGTCTGGAAACACCATATATTTT. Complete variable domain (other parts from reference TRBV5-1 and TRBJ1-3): KAGVTQTPRYLIKTRGQQVTLSCSPISGHRSVSWYQQTPGQGLQFLFEYFSETQRNKGNFPGRFSGRQFSNSRSEMNVSTLELGDSALYLCASSSGSGNTIYFGEGSWLTVV.

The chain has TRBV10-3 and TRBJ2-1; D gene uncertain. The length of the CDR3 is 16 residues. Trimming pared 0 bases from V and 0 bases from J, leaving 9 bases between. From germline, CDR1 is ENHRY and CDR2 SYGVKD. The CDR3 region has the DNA TGTGCCATCAGTGAGTCCCCGGTGAGCTCCTACAATGAGCAGTTCTTC. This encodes CAISESPVSSYNEQFF.

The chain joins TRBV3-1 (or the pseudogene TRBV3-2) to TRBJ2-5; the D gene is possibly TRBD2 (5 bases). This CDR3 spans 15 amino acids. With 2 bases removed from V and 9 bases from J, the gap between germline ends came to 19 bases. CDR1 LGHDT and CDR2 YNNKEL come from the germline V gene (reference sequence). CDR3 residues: CASSQKIPGSGAQYF. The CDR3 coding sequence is TGTGCCAGCAGCCAAAAGATTCCTGGGAGTGGGGCCCAGTACTTC.

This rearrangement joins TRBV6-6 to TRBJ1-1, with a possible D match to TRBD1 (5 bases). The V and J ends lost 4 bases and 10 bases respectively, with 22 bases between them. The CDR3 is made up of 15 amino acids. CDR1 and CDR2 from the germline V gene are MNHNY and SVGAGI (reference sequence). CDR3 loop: CASSSGLGDSSRAFF. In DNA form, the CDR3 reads TGTGCCAGCAGTTCAGGTTTGGGGGACTCCTCACGAGCTTTCTTT.

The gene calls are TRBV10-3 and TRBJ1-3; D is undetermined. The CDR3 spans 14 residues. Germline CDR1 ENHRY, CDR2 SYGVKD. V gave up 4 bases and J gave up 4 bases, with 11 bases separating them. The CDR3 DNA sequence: TGTGCCATCAGTGCACACGAAGCGGGAAACACCATATATTTT. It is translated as CAISAHEAGNTIYF.

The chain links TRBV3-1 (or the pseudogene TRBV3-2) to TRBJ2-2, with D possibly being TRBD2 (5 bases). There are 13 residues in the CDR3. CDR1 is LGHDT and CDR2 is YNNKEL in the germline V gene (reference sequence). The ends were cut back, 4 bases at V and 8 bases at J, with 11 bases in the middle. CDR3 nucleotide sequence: TGTGCCAGCAGCCGGAGCGGACGGGGGGAGCTGTTTTTT. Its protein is CASSRSGRGELFF.

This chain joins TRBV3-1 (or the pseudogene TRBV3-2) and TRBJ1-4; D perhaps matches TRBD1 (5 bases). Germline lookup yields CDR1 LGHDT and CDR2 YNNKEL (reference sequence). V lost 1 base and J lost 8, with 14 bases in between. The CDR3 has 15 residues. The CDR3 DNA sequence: TGTGCCAGCAGCCAAGGTGGCAGGGTATCGGAAAAACTGTTTTTT. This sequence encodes CASSQGGRVSEKLFF.

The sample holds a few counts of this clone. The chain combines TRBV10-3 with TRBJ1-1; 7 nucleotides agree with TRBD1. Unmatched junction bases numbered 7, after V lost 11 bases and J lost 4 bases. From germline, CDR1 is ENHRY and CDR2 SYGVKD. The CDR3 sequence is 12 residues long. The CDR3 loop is CASREGATEAFF. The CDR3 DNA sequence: TGTGCCTCCCGGGAGGGGGCCACTGAAGCTTTCTTT.

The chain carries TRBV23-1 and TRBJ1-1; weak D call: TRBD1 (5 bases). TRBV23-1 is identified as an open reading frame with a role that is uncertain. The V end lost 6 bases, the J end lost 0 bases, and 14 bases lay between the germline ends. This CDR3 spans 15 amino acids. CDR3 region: CASRSAGHMNTEAFF. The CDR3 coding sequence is TGCGCCAGCAGGTCGGCAGGGCACATGAACACTGAAGCTTTCTTT.

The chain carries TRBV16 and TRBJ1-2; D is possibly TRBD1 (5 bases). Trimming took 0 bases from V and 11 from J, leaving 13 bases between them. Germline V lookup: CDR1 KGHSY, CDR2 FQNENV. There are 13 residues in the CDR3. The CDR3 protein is CASSQSVVKGYTF. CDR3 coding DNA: TGTGCCAGCAGCCAATCTGTGGTGAAGGGGTACACCTTC.

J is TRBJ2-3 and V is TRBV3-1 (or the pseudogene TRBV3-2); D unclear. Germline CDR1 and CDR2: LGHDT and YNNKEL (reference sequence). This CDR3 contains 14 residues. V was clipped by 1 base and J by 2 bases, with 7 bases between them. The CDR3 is CASSQATDTDTQYF. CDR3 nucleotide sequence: TGTGCCAGCAGCCAAGCCACAGACACAGATACGCAGTATTTT.

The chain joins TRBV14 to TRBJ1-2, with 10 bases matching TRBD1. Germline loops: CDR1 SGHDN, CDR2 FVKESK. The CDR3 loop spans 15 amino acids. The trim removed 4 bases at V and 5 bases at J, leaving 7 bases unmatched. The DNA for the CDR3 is TGTGCCAGCAGCCGCTATAGACAGGGGGCTTATGGCTACACCTTC. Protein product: CASSRYRQGAYGYTF.

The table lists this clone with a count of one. In nucleotides, the CDR3 is TGTGCCAGCACAAATAGCGGGGTCGGGACAGATACGCAGTATTTT. This encodes CASTNSGVGTDTQYF. The rearrangement joins TRBV2 to TRBJ2-3, with 8 bases that match TRBD2. This CDR3 spans 15 amino acids. V was pared by 7 bases and J by 3 bases, with 9 bases of the junction left unmatched. CDR1 and CDR2 (germline): SNHLY, FYNNEI.

The CDR3: CASSPLTGAPEAFF. In nucleotides, the CDR3 is TGTGCCAGCTCACCACTCACTGGGGCCCCTGAAGCTTTCTTT. The chain recombines TRBV18 with TRBJ1-1; D is perhaps TRBD1 (5 bases). The CDR3 consists of 14 residues. The germline CDR1 and CDR2 sequences are KGHSH and LQKENI. The ends were cut back, 1 base at V and 6 bases at J, with 12 bases in the middle.